The rows below give T cell receptor beta chains drawn from one sample of a study of cytotoxic CD8 clonotypes in ibrutinib-treated CLL. The protocol was immunoSEQ multiplex PCR, while the TCRdb copy is restricted to in-frame clones and leaves out a portion. The sample includes 140,000 to 150,000 clones, about 76% of them seen just once. The specimen comprised PBMCs, sampled after 24 months of ibrutinib treatment. These receptors came from a human donor with chronic lymphocytic leukemia. CDR3s include the opening cysteine and the closing phenylalanine or tryptophan. A D gene is named only where the DNA matches it firmly. Rows give clone size only sometimes, using once, few, many, or a class for an expanded clone.

NA TRBJ1-2 NA TRBV11-1 CASSAEGNYGYTF TGTGCCAGCAGCGCCGAGGGGAACTATGGCTACACCTTC
NA TRBJ1-4 NA TRBV6-6 CASSNGRAGGNEKLFF TGTGCCAGCAGTAACGGACGGGCCGGGGGTAATGAAAAACTGTTTTTT
NA TRBJ1-4 NA TRBV4-3 CASSQESGIPNEKLFF TGCGCCAGCAGCCAAGAGTCGGGGATCCCCAATGAAAAACTGTTTTTT
NA TRBJ2-2 TRBD2 TRBV5-1 CASSLAGRDTGELFF TGCGCCAGCAGCTTGGCAGGGAGGGACACCGGGGAGCTGTTTTTT
NA TRBJ1-5 NA TRBV10-3 CAISDRATRSNQPQHF TGTGCCATCAGTGACCGGGCCACCAGATCGAATCAGCCCCAGCATTTT
NA TRBJ2-7 NA TRBV5-1 CASSFRDEQYF TGCGCCAGCAGCTTTCGGGACGAGCAGTACTTC
once TRBJ2-5 TRBD1 TRBV5-6 CASSSTGTAETQYF TGTGCCAGCAGCTCCACAGGGACAGCAGAGACCCAGTACTTC
NA TRBJ2-3 TRBD2 TRBV7-9 CASSPLAGLSTDTQYF TGTGCCAGCAGCCCTCTAGCGGGGTTAAGCACAGATACGCAGTATTTT
NA TRBJ2-3 TRBD2 TRBV6-5 CASTLAGGYTDTQYF TGTGCCAGCACCTTAGCGGGGGGCTACACAGATACGCAGTATTTT
NA TRBJ2-6 NA TRBV10-3 CAISESVGVVGANVLTF TGTGCCATCAGTGAGTCGGTCGGGGTGGTTGGGGCCAACGTCCTGACTTTC
NA TRBJ1-3 TRBD1 TRBV7-2 CASSPQGTAGNTIYF TGTGCCAGCAGCCCCCAAGGGACAGCTGGAAACACCATATATTTT
NA TRBJ2-6 NA TRBV6-9 CASSGDVPYDKVGPF TGTGCCAGCAGTGGGGACGTGCCTTACGACAAAGTCGGGCCTTTC
once TRBJ1-6 TRBD1 TRBV30 CAWSPGQTSPLHF TGTGCCTGGAGTCCGGGACAGACATCACCCCTCCACTTT
few TRBJ2-5 TRBD2 TRBV7-2 CASSPLAGGAQETQYF TGTGCCAGCAGCCCACTAGCGGGAGGGGCCCAAGAGACCCAGTACTTC
NA TRBJ2-5 TRBD2 TRBV7-8 CASSPRTSGSGEQYF TGTGCCAGCAGCCCCCGGACTAGCGGGAGTGGTGAGCAGTACTTC
NA TRBJ2-1 NA TRBV18 CASSRGGVLDNEQFF TGTGCCAGCTCCCGGGGCGGGGTACTCGACAATGAGCAGTTCTTC
once TRBJ2-5 TRBD2 TRBV28 CASSTTLAGRQDAWETQYF TGTGCCAGCAGCACGACGCTAGCGGGACGCCAGGACGCGTGGGAGACCCAGTACTTC
NA TRBJ1-1 NA TRBV28 CASSSTRNTEAFF TGTGCCAGCAGTTCGACCAGGAACACTGAAGCTTTCTTT
NA TRBJ1-2 NA TRBV6-6 CASSKGGRDYGYTF TGTGCCAGCAGCAAGGGAGGTCGGGACTATGGCTACACCTTC
NA TRBJ2-7 NA TRBV9 CASSVGAGSLYEQYF TGTGCCAGCAGCGTAGGGGCCGGGAGCCTCTACGAGCAGTACTTC
NA TRBJ2-7 TRBD1 TRBV5-1 CASSLQPTGSYEQYF TGCGCCAGCAGCTTGCAACCGACAGGGTCATACGAGCAGTACTTC
NA TRBJ2-2 TRBD2 TRBV10-1 CASPAPLLAASNTGELFF TGCGCCAGCCCCGCCCCCCTGCTAGCGGCCTCGAACACCGGGGAGCTGTTTTTT
NA TRBJ1-1 NA TRBV2 CATHVGDTEAFF TGTGCCACCCACGTGGGGGACACTGAAGCTTTCTTT
NA TRBJ2-1 TRBD1 TRBV19 CASMDRRHNEQFF TGTGCCAGTATGGACAGGCGGCACAATGAGCAGTTCTTC
many TRBJ2-1 NA TRBV5-1 CASSFAGANEQFF TGCGCCAGCAGCTTTGCGGGGGCCAATGAGCAGTTCTTC
NA TRBJ2-5 NA TRBV9 CASSVEAPGVGTQYF TGTGCCAGCAGCGTAGAGGCCCCCGGAGTTGGGACCCAGTACTTC
NA TRBJ1-2 TRBD1 TRBV11-3 CASSLRGQGRGYGYTF TGTGCCAGCAGCTTAAGGGGACAGGGTCGTGGCTATGGCTACACCTTC
NA TRBJ1-2 NA TRBV9 CASSVAARYGYTF TGTGCCAGCAGCGTAGCGGCCAGGTATGGCTACACCTTC
NA TRBJ1-2 TRBD1 TRBV5-1 CASSADRGGFGYTF TGCGCCAGCAGCGCGGACAGGGGTGGGTTTGGCTACACCTTC
NA TRBJ2-7 NA TRBV10-3 CAISESEAVGQYF TGTGCCATCAGTGAGTCGGAAGCGGTGGGGCAGTACTTC
NA TRBJ1-1 NA TRBV6-5 CASSYRDTEAFF TGTGCCAGCAGTTACAGGGACACTGAAGCTTTCTTT
NA TRBJ1-3 NA TRBV6-5 CASSYNQGTSGNTIYF TGTGCCAGCAGTTACAACCAGGGGACCTCTGGAAACACCATATATTTT
few TRBJ2-1 TRBD2 TRBV5-1 CASSNGLVGGGEQFF TGCGCCAGCAGCAATGGACTAGTTGGCGGGGGTGAGCAGTTCTTC
NA TRBJ1-1 NA TRBV11-2 CASSLGPGGDTEAFF TGTGCCAGCAGCTTAGGCCCGGGTGGGGACACTGAAGCTTTCTTT
NA TRBJ1-5 NA TRBV19 CASSISARNLGQPQHF TGTGCCAGTAGTATTTCGGCCAGGAACTTGGGGCAGCCCCAGCATTTT
once TRBJ1-2 NA TRBV30 CAWSRQGVGGYTF TGTGCCTGGAGTAGGCAAGGGGTGGGCGGCTACACCTTC
NA TRBJ2-3 NA TRBV10-3 CAISEGAGTSTDTQYF TGTGCCATCAGTGAGGGGGCAGGGACTAGCACAGATACGCAGTATTTT
NA TRBJ2-1 NA TRBV23-1 CASSPSIDWHNEQFF TGCGCCAGCAGTCCATCAATCGATTGGCACAATGAGCAGTTCTTC
NA TRBJ2-1 NA TRBV7-2 CASSLHGGAYNEQFF TGTGCCAGCAGCTTACATGGGGGCGCGTACAATGAGCAGTTCTTC
NA TRBJ2-5 TRBD1 TRBV5-4 CASSATGAPQETQYF TGTGCCAGCAGCGCAACAGGGGCTCCCCAAGAGACCCAGTACTTC
few TRBJ2-7 TRBD2 TRBV28 CAALAGTYEQYF TGTGCCGCCCTAGCGGGGACCTACGAGCAGTACTTC
NA TRBJ2-1 NA TRBV7-9 CASSLVRTPTYWNEQFF TGTGCCAGCAGCTTAGTAAGGACTCCAACCTATTGGAATGAGCAGTTCTTC
NA TRBJ2-3 NA TRBV7-8 CASSPGARNTDTQYF TGTGCCAGCAGCCCGGGGGCGAGAAACACAGATACGCAGTATTTT
NA TRBJ1-2 NA TRBV28 CASSLLSVANYGYTF TGTGCCAGCAGTTTACTTTCCGTAGCTAACTATGGCTACACCTTC
NA TRBJ2-7 TRBD1 TRBV28 CASQGGQGYEQYF TGTGCCAGCCAAGGTGGACAGGGGTACGAGCAGTACTTC
NA TRBJ2-1 TRBD2 TRBV11-1 CASSSRSGGRNEQFF TGTGCCAGCAGCTCACGGTCGGGAGGGCGCAATGAGCAGTTCTTC
NA TRBJ2-6 NA TRBV5-1 CASSSGWLGDLRTALRANVLTF TGCGCCAGCAGCTCGGGATGGCTCGGGGACCTTCGGACGGCTCTGAGGGCCAACGTCCTGACTTTC
NA TRBJ2-2 NA TRBV11-2 CASSPGWELFF TGTGCCAGCAGCCCAGGGTGGGAGCTGTTTTTT
NA TRBJ1-4 TRBD1 TRBV6-8 CARGGQGFEKLFF TGTGCCAGGGGGGGACAGGGATTTGAAAAACTGTTTTTT
few TRBJ1-3 TRBD1 TRBV6-5 CASSSTGGGGNTIYF TGTGCCAGCAGCTCGACAGGGGGCGGTGGAAACACCATATATTTT
NA TRBJ2-7 NA TRBV6-1 CASSEAWASLGEQYF TGTGCCAGCAGTGAAGCGTGGGCTAGCCTGGGGGAGCAGTACTTC
NA TRBJ2-5 TRBD2 TRBV7-8 CASSLVGGEGTQYF TGTGCCAGCAGCTTAGTGGGGGGGGAAGGGACCCAGTACTTC